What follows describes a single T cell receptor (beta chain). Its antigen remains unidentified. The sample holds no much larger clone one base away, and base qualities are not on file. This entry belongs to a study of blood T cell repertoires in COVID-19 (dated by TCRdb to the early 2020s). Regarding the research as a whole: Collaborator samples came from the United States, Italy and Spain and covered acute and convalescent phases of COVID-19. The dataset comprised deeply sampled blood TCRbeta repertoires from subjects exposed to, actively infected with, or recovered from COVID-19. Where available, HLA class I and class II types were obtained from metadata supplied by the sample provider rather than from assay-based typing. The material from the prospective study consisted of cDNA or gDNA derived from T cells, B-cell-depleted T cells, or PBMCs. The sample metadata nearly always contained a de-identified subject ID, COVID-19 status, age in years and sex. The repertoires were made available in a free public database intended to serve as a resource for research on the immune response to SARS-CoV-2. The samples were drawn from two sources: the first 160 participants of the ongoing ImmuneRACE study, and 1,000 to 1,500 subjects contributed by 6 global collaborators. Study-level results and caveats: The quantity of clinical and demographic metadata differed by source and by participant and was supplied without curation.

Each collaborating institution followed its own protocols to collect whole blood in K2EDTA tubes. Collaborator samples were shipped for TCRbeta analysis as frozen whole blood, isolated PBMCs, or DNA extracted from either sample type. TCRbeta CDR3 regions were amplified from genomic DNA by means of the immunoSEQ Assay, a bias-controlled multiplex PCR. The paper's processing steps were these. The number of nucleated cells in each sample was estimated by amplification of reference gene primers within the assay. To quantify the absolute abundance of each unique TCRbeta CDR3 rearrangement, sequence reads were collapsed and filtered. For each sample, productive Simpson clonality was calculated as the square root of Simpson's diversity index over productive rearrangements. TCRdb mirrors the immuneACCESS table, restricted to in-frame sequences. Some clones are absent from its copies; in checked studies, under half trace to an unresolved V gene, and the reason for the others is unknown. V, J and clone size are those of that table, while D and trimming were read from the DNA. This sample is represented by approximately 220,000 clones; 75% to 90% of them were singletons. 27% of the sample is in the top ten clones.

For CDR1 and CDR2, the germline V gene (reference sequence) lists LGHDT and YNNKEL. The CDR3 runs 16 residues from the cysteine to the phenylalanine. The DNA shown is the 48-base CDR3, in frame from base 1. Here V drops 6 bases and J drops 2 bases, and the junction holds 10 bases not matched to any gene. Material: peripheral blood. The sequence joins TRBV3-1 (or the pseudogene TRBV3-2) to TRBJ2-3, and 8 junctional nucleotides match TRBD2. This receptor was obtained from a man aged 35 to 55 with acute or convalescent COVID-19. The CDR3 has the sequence CASSKQTSGHTDTQYF. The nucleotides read TGTGCCAGCAGTAAACAAACTAGCGGTCACACAGATACGCAGTATTTT.